This is a list of T cell receptor beta chains from one sample in a study of tumor-infiltrating lymphocytes in primary liver carcinoma. One entry per CDR3 protein results from TCRdb running MiXCR on the multiplex PCR reads. This table holds about 350,000 distinct CDR3 sequences, almost 65% found once. Specimen: peripheral blood. These TCRs come from a man aged 40-49 years with primary liver carcinoma and hepatitis B virus infection. The CDR3 runs from the conserved cysteine through the conserved F or W. D genes are given only for firm matches. Rows may omit the clone size; those that give it use once, few, many or a size class.

d_call,v_call,clone_size,j_call,cdr3_aa,cdr3_nt
TRBD1,TRBV10-3,many,TRBJ2-7,CAISEQGEGDEQYF,TGTGCCATCAGTGAACAGGGGGAAGGGGATGAGCAGTACTTC
-,TRBV6-6,-,TRBJ1-1,CASYYNTEAFF,TGTGCCAGTTATTACAATACCGAAGCCTTCTTT
-,TRBV6-5,many,TRBJ2-1,CASRNLLAVRSEQFF,TGTGCCAGCAGGAACCTACTAGCTGTGCGAAGTGAGCAGTTCTTC
-,TRBV5-1,-,TRBJ2-5,CASSLAVGQETQYF,TGCGCCAGCAGCTTGGCGGTCGGCCAAGAGACCCAGTACTTC
-,TRBV11-2,-,TRBJ1-5,CASSLDGMSNQPQHF,TGTGCCAGCAGCTTAGACGGTATGAGCAATCAGCCCCAGCATTTT
-,TRBV6-5,many,TRBJ2-3,CASSSRGQPRGPDTQYF,TGTGCCAGCAGTTCCCGCGGGCAGCCGAGGGGCCCAGATACGCAGTATTTT
-,TRBV28,-,TRBJ1-5,CASSSSGAGDVSNQPQHF,TGTGCCAGCAGTTCTTCTGGGGCAGGGGATGTAAGCAATCAGCCCCAGCATTTT
-,TRBV11-2,few,TRBJ1-2,CASCSVRGSYDYTF,TGTGCCAGCTGCTCAGTCAGGGGCAGCTATGACTACACCTTC
-,TRBV11-2,-,TRBJ2-7,CASSLVGIKVDEQYF,TGTGCCAGCAGCTTAGTCGGGATTAAGGTTGACGAGCAGTACTTC
-,TRBV10-3,-,TRBJ2-7,CAISDDFFPYEQYF,TGTGCCATCAGTGATGATTTTTTTCCTTACGAGCAGTACTTC
-,TRBV11-2,-,TRBJ1-2,CASSPQRQSYVYTF,TGTGCCAGCAGCCCCCAAAGACAGTCCTATGTCTACACCTTC
-,TRBV4-1,many,TRBJ1-1,CASSQDREAFF,TGCGCCAGCAGCCAAGACAGGGAAGCTTTCTTT
TRBD2,TRBV28,many,TRBJ2-3,CASSLAGLAGDTQYF,TGTGCCAGCAGTTTGGCGGGACTAGCGGGGGATACGCAGTATTTT
-,TRBV6-1,few,TRBJ2-1,CASSEGGRVNEQFF,TGTGCCAGCAGCGAGGGGGGCAGGGTTAATGAGCAGTTCTTC
TRBD2,TRBV20-1,-,TRBJ2-1,CSARVASGRAPFF,TGCAGTGCTAGAGTGGCTAGCGGGAGGGCGCCGTTCTTC
-,TRBV11-2,few,TRBJ2-1,CAGSIRSMAGYNEQFF,TGTGCCGGCAGCATCCGGTCGATGGCGGGGTACAATGAGCAGTTCTTC
-,TRBV6-2/TRBV6-3,few,TRBJ2-3,CVTTSDTDTQYF,TGTGTCACAACGTCAGACACAGATACGCAGTATTTT
TRBD1,TRBV25-1,-,TRBJ2-7,CASSDRQGITYKQYF,TGTGCTAGCAGTGATCGACAGGGGATCACCTACAAGCAGTACTTC
-,TRBV2,-,TRBJ1-4,CASSDTGSNEKLFF,TGTGCCAGCAGTGACACAGGGAGCAATGAAAAACTGTTTTTT
TRBD2,TRBV13,-,TRBJ2-7,CASSSGLDMEQYF,TGTGCCAGCAGCTCGGGACTAGACATGGAGCAGTACTTC
-,TRBV21-1,few,TRBJ1-1,CASSKLRAVNTEAFF,TGTGCCAGCAGCAAACTTCGGGCCGTTAACACTGAAGCTTTCTTT
-,TRBV6-5,-,TRBJ2-7,CASSREYPYEQYF,TGTGCCAGCAGCAGGGAGTACCCCTACGAGCAGTACTTC
-,TRBV11-2,-,TRBJ2-1,CASSLGGARSSYNVQFF,TGTGCCAGCAGCTTAGGGGGAGCGAGGAGCTCCTACAATGTGCAGTTCTTC
-,TRBV6-1,-,TRBJ2-3,CASRRTLGGGTDTQYF,TGTGCCAGCAGGCGGACTTTGGGAGGCGGCACAGATACGCAGTATTTT
TRBD1,TRBV29-1,many,TRBJ1-1,CSVDRGTEAFF,TGCAGCGTCGACAGGGGGACTGAAGCTTTCTTT
-,TRBV5-6,few,TRBJ2-3,CASSLGRDTDTQYF,TGTGCCAGCAGCTTGGGGCGGGACACAGATACGCAGTATTTT
TRBD2,TRBV11-1,many,TRBJ2-1,CASSRGLAGINEQFF,TGTGCCAGCAGTCGTGGACTAGCGGGAATTAATGAGCAGTTCTTC
TRBD1,TRBV24-1,-,TRBJ2-1,CVIKIPTGGINNEQFF,TGTGTCATCAAAATTCCTACAGGGGGAATTAACAATGAGCAGTTCTTC
TRBD1,TRBV12-3/TRBV12-4,many,TRBJ1-1,CASSLRTGDPEAFF,TGTGCCAGCAGTTTAAGGACAGGGGACCCTGAAGCTTTCTTT
-,TRBV11-2,-,TRBJ2-1,CASSWTGRKVYNEQFF,TGTGCCAGCAGCTGGACGGGAAGGAAGGTCTACAATGAGCAGTTCTTC
TRBD2,TRBV5-8,few,TRBJ2-4,CASSLGLVGPKNIQYF,TGTGCCAGCAGCCTGGGACTAGTGGGCCCCAAAAACATTCAGTACTTC
TRBD1,TRBV6-6,many,TRBJ1-2,CASRFRQGVGGYTF,TGTGCCAGCAGATTTCGACAGGGAGTAGGTGGCTACACCTTC
TRBD1,TRBV6-2/TRBV6-3,-,TRBJ2-7,CASNWIPQTGVLDEQYF,TGTGCCAGCAATTGGATACCTCAAACAGGGGTACTCGACGAGCAGTACTTC
-,TRBV11-2,-,TRBJ2-1,CASNLFPNEQFF,TGTGCCAGCAACCTCTTCCCTAATGAGCAATTCTTC
TRBD1,TRBV11-2,-,TRBJ2-5,CASSLQGSFGETQYF,TGCGCCAGCAGCCTACAGGGGTCGTTCGGAGAGACCCAGTACTTC
TRBD2,TRBV11-2,-,TRBJ2-7,CASIPSSETSEGEQYF,TGTGCCAGCATCCCGTCGTCGGAGACTAGCGAGGGCGAGCAGTACTTC
-,TRBV11-2,-,TRBJ2-2,CASCLDVGGRNTGELFF,TGTGCCAGCTGCTTAGATGTCGGGGGCCGGAACACCGGGGAGCTGTTCTTT
-,TRBV6-1,-,TRBJ2-6,CVIIRAGANVLTF,TGTGTCATTATAAGGGCCGGGGCCAACGTCCTGACCTTC
TRBD2,TRBV5-1,-,TRBJ2-7,CASSSAGAYEQYF,TGCGCCAGCAGCTCGGCGGGGGCCTACGAGCAGTACTTC
-,TRBV6-6,many,TRBJ1-1,CASSLRARGRGNTEAFF,TGTGCCAGCAGTTTACGGGCCCGGGGGCGCGGAAACACTGAAGCTTTCTTT
-,TRBV6-1,-,TRBJ1-4,CARSVQRRPEKLFF,TGTGCCAGGTCGGTACAGCGACGGCCTGAAAAACTGTTTTTT
-,TRBV7-9,many,TRBJ2-3,CASSPPRELSRGYF,TGTGCCAGCAGCCCTCCACGGGAGTTATCAAGAGGGTATTTT
TRBD2,TRBV11-2,medium-sized,TRBJ2-1,CASSFGLARNNEQFF,TGTGCCAGCAGCTTCGGACTAGCGAGAAACAATGAGCAGTTCTTC
-,TRBV5-6,-,TRBJ2-5,CASSPIRVGETQYF,TGTGCCAGCAGCCCAATCCGGGTCGGAGAGACCCAGTACTTC
TRBD2,TRBV30,-,TRBJ2-3,CAWSAPAGGTDTQYF,TGTGCCTGGAGTGCACCGGCGGGGGGCACAGATACGCAGTATTTT
-,TRBV5-1,-,TRBJ2-2,CASSLEGSNTGEPFF,TGCGCCAGCAGCTTGGAAGGATCGAACACCGGGGAGCCGTTTTTT
TRBD2,TRBV5-1,-,TRBJ2-5,CASSFPSGSGETQYF,TGCGCCAGCAGCTTCCCTAGCGGGAGTGGGGAGACCCAGTACTTC
-,TRBV11-3,many,TRBJ2-3,CASSFAPRDTQYF,TGTGCCAGCAGTTTTGCCCCGAGAGATACGCAGTATTTT
TRBD2,TRBV5-1,-,TRBJ2-3,CASSLAGGPDTHYF,TGCGCCAGCAGCTTGGCGGGAGGGCCAGATACGCACTATTTT
-,TRBV11-2,-,TRBJ2-2,CAGSGTTWRTEELFF,TGTGCCGGCAGCGGGACAACATGGAGGACCGAGGAGCTATTTTTT
TRBD1,TRBV12-3/TRBV12-4,-,TRBJ1-1,CANSFWDRGSEAFF,TGTGCCAACAGCTTCTGGGACAGGGGCTCCGAAGCTTTCTTT
TRBD1,TRBV19,once,TRBJ2-3,CASGRQGITDTQYF,TGTGCCAGTGGGAGACAGGGGATCACAGATACGCAGTATTTT
-,TRBV11-2,many,TRBJ2-1,CASSIRSRAGYNEQFF,TGTGCCAGCAGCATCCGGTCGAGGGCGGGGTACAATGAGCAGTTCTTC
-,TRBV5-1,-,TRBJ2-6,CASRDTPFSSLANVLTF,TGCGCCAGCCGGGACACCCCATTTTCGTCTTTGGCCAACGTCCTGACTTTC
-,TRBV28,-,TRBJ2-2,CASSQTGPLSGELFF,TGTGCCAGCAGTCAGACAGGTCCTCTATCCGGGGAGCTGTTTTTT
-,TRBV11-2,-,TRBJ2-5,CGSSEGGGGETQYF,TGTGGCAGCAGCGAAGGGGGGGGAGGAGAGACCCAGTACTTC
TRBD2,TRBV28,-,TRBJ2-7,CASSLTSGASYEQYF,TGTGCCAGCAGCCTGACTAGCGGGGCCTCCTACGAGCAGTACTTC
TRBD2,TRBV6-1,-,TRBJ2-7,CASTKTSGRSEVGEQYF,TGTGCCAGCACGAAGACTAGCGGGAGGTCCGAAGTTGGCGAGCAGTACTTC
TRBD2,TRBV12-3/TRBV12-4,many,TRBJ2-1,CASSLGASVVAGSSYNEQFF,TGTGCCAGCAGTTTAGGGGCCTCCGTGGTAGCGGGATCGTCCTACAATGAGCAGTTCTTC
TRBD1,TRBV11-2,-,TRBJ2-5,CASGRTGGGKTQYF,TGTGCCAGCGGCCGGACAGGGGGGGGGAAGACCCAGTACTTC